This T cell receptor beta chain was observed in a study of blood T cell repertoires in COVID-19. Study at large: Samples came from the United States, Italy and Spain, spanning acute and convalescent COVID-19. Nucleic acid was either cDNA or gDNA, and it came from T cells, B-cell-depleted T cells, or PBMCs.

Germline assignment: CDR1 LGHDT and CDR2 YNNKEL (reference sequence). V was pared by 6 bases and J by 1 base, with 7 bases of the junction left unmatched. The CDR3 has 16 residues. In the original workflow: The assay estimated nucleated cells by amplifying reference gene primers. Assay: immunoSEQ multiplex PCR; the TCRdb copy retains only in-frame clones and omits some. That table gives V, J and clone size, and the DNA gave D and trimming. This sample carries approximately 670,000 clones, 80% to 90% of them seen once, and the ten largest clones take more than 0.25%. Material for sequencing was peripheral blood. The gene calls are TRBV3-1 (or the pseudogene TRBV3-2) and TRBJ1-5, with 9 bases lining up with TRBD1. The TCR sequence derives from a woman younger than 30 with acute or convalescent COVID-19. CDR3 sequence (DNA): TGTGCCAGCAGACTACAGGGGGCGCGGAGCAATCAGCCCCAGCATTTT. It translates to CASRLQGARSNQPQHF.